Listed below are T cell receptor beta chains from one sample, sequenced in a study of blood T cell repertoires in COVID-19. Some clones are missing from TCRdb's copy, which holds only in-frame ones; the method was immunoSEQ multiplex PCR. Of roughly 310,000 clones in the sample, 75% to 90% are singletons; the top ten hold less than 3.5%. The source material was peripheral blood. These receptors were obtained from a woman in her twenties or thirties with COVID-19, enrolled during active disease. The CDR3 runs from the conserved cysteine through the conserved F or W. Each record gives: J gene, D gene, clone size, V gene, CDR3 protein, CDR3 DNA. A D gene is named only where the DNA matches it firmly. A clone size is listed for some rows: how often the clone was seen (once, few, many), or a class if it is expanded.

TRBJ1-2 | TRBD1 | NA | TRBV7-9 | CASSRWQGQGANYGYTF | TGTGCCAGCAGCCGTTGGCAGGGACAGGGCGCTAACTATGGCTACACCTTC
TRBJ2-5 | TRBD1 | NA | TRBV25-1 | CASRKTGQETQYF | TGTGCCAGTAGAAAGACAGGGCAAGAGACCCAGTACTTC
TRBJ2-5 | TRBD2 | few | TRBV7-9 | CASSLNSGRRETQYF | TGTGCCAGCAGCTTAAATAGCGGGAGGAGAGAGACCCAGTACTTC
TRBJ1-4 | NA | NA | TRBV2 | CASSAQQFNEKLFF | TGTGCCAGCAGTGCCCAACAGTTTAATGAAAAACTGTTTTTT
TRBJ1-6 | TRBD1 | NA | TRBV6-5 | CASSYGTANSPLHF | TGTGCCAGCAGTTACGGGACAGCTAATTCACCCCTCCACTTT
TRBJ2-5 | NA | once | TRBV25-1 | CASSEFVGAEETQYF | TGTGCCAGCAGTGAGTTTGTAGGGGCAGAAGAGACCCAGTACTTC
TRBJ2-2 | TRBD2 | NA | TRBV18 | CASSPLSSGNTGELFF | TGTGCCAGCTCACCACTCTCTAGCGGGAACACCGGGGAGCTGTTTTTT
TRBJ1-2 | NA | NA | TRBV28 | CASSSQGYGYTF | TGTGCCAGCAGTTCACAGGGCTATGGCTACACCTTC
TRBJ1-5 | TRBD1 | NA | TRBV4-1 | CASSQGLSGQGEDQPQHF | TGCGCCAGCAGCCAAGGATTATCGGGACAGGGGGAAGATCAGCCCCAGCATTTT
TRBJ2-4 | NA | NA | TRBV19 | CASSVWGLKNIQYF | TGTGCCAGTAGTGTGTGGGGCCTAAAAAACATTCAGTACTTC
TRBJ2-2 | TRBD2 | NA | TRBV24-1 | CATSQAGGNTGELFF | TGTGCCACCAGTCAAGCGGGAGGGAACACCGGGGAGCTGTTTTTT
TRBJ2-7 | TRBD2 | once | TRBV3-1/TRBV3-2 | CASSQISSGSYEQYF | TGTGCCAGCAGCCAAATTTCTAGCGGGAGTTACGAGCAGTACTTC
TRBJ2-5 | NA | NA | TRBV14 | CASSPRLKETQYF | TGTGCCAGCAGCCCTCGACTAAAAGAGACCCAGTACTTC
TRBJ1-2 | TRBD1 | NA | TRBV7-2 | CASSFGGQGKGIYGYTF | TGTGCCAGCAGCTTCGGGGGACAGGGGAAAGGAATCTATGGCTACACCTTC
TRBJ2-3 | NA | NA | TRBV14 | CASSLDRVPVGDTQYF | TGTGCCAGCAGCCTAGACCGGGTCCCGGTTGGAGATACGCAGTATTTT
TRBJ2-1 | NA | NA | TRBV3-1/TRBV3-2 | CASSQEWGRGSSHNEQFF | TGTGCCAGCAGCCAAGAATGGGGCAGGGGCTCTTCTCACAATGAGCAGTTCTTC
TRBJ2-7 | TRBD2 | NA | TRBV14 | CASSQAPHASGLPADSSYEQYF | TGTGCCAGCAGCCAAGCACCTCACGCTAGCGGTTTGCCTGCCGATAGCTCCTACGAGCAGTACTTC
TRBJ2-5 | TRBD1 | NA | TRBV10-1 | CASSDGTAQETQYF | TGCGCCAGCAGTGATGGGACAGCACAAGAGACCCAGTACTTC
TRBJ1-3 | NA | NA | TRBV3-1/TRBV3-2 | CASSRGQIANTIYF | TGTGCCAGCAGCCGCGGACAGATTGCAAACACCATATATTTT
TRBJ1-2 | NA | NA | TRBV9 | CASSPGQSYGYTF | TGTGCCAGCAGCCCTGGACAGTCCTATGGCTACACCTTC
TRBJ1-3 | NA | NA | TRBV10-3 | CAISEWSQAPDF | TGTGCCATCAGTGAGTGGTCACAGGCGCCCGATTTT
TRBJ1-1 | NA | NA | TRBV7-4 | CASSLSLPPRSDTEAFF | TGTGCCAGCAGCCTCTCCCTACCCCCGAGGAGTGACACTGAAGCTTTCTTT
TRBJ2-3 | TRBD2 | NA | TRBV6-6 | CASSYASGTSKDTQYF | TGTGCCAGCAGTTACGCGTCCGGGACTAGTAAAGATACGCAGTATTTT
TRBJ2-7 | TRBD2 | NA | TRBV28 | CASSSRLALYEQYF | TGTGCCAGCAGTTCACGACTAGCCCTATACGAGCAGTACTTC
TRBJ1-6 | TRBD1 | NA | TRBV11-3 | CASSSQGDSLSIPSPLHF | TGTGCCAGCAGCTCGCAGGGGGACAGCCTATCGATACCTTCACCCCTCCACTTT
TRBJ1-5 | TRBD1 | NA | TRBV5-8 | CASTEPGGSNQPQHF | TGTGCCAGCACAGAACCAGGGGGAAGCAATCAGCCCCAGCATTTT
TRBJ1-5 | TRBD1 | NA | TRBV6-1 | CASSDATGGSQPQHF | TGTGCCAGCAGTGATGCTACAGGGGGAAGTCAGCCCCAGCATTTT
TRBJ2-1 | TRBD2 | NA | TRBV9 | CASSHGTNSYNEQFF | TGTGCCAGCAGCCACGGGACTAACAGCTACAATGAGCAGTTCTTC
TRBJ2-2 | NA | NA | TRBV5-5 | CASSLEENLNTGELFF | TGTGCCAGCAGCTTGGAGGAGAATCTGAACACCGGGGAGCTGTTTTTT
TRBJ1-1 | TRBD1 | NA | TRBV29-1 | CSAGDRGLTEAFF | TGCAGCGCTGGGGACAGGGGGCTCACTGAAGCTTTCTTT
TRBJ1-5 | TRBD1 | NA | TRBV18 | CASSPGTVNSNQPQHF | TGTGCCAGCTCACCTGGGACAGTAAATAGCAATCAGCCCCAGCATTTT
TRBJ2-2 | NA | NA | TRBV9 | CASSSRGTGELFF | TGTGCCAGCAGCTCTCGGGGCACCGGGGAGCTGTTTTTT
TRBJ1-5 | TRBD1 | NA | TRBV28 | CASSSVRDRDSNQPQHF | TGTGCCAGCAGTTCCGTCCGGGACAGGGATAGCAATCAGCCCCAGCATTTT
TRBJ2-4 | NA | NA | TRBV30 | CAWSVPEDSAKNIQYF | TGTGCCTGGAGTGTACCCGAGGACTCAGCCAAAAACATTCAGTACTTC
TRBJ2-3 | TRBD2 | NA | TRBV14 | CASSQATSGITDTQYF | TGTGCCAGCAGCCAAGCGACTAGCGGGATAACAGATACGCAGTATTTT
TRBJ2-7 | NA | NA | TRBV11-2 | CASSSLGGPSYEQYF | TGTGCCAGCAGCTCACTCGGAGGGCCCTCCTACGAGCAGTACTTC
TRBJ1-1 | NA | NA | TRBV28 | CASSFSGAEAFF | TGTGCCAGCAGTTTCTCGGGGGCTGAAGCTTTCTTT